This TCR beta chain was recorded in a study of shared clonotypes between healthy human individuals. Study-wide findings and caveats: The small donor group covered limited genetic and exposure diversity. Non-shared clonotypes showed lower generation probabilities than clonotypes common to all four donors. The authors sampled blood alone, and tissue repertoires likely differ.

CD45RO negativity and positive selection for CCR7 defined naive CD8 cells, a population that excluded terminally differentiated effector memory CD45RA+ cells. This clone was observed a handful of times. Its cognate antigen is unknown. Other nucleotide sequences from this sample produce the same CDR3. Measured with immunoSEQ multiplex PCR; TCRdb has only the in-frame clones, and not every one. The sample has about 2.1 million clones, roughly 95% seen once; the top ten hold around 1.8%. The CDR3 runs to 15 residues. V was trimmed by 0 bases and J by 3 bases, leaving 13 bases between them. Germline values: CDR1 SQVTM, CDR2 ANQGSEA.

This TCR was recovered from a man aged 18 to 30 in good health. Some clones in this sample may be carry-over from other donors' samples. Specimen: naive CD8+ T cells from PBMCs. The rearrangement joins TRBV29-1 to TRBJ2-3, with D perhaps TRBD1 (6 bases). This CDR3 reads CSVEDGGPSTDTQYF. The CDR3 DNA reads TGCAGCGTTGAAGATGGGGGCCCCTCGACAGATACGCAGTATTTT.